This T cell receptor beta chain was obtained from a study of post-analysis software for immune sequencing data. Study observations and caveats: Significantly lower normalized Chao1 diversity was seen in multiple sclerosis patients than in controls. Five or six TRBV segments, TRBV5-6, TRBV5-1 and TRBV20-1 among them, were found more frequent in patients than controls.

A note on this clonotype: Its antigen is currently unknown.

This CDR3 is built from 14 residues. The ends lost 8 bases at V and 2 bases at J; junction bases unmatched: 9. Germline CDR1 and CDR2: MDHEN and SYDVKM. TCR beta cDNA libraries had unique molecular identifiers. MiXCR, run by TCRdb on the PCR reads, gives a single entry per CDR3 protein. Of fewer than 850,000 distinct CDR3 sequences in the sample, less than 35% were seen once. The sequencing sample was made of blood. The receptor's source is a girl aged 5-17 years with multiple sclerosis. The V call is TRBV28, the J call TRBJ2-7; TRBD2 matches at 7 bases. The CDR3 reads CASGLGREPYEQYF. The CDR3 DNA follows: TGTGCCAGCGGCCTTGGGCGGGAGCCCTACGAGCAGTACTTC.